Listed below are T cell receptor beta chains from one sample, sequenced in a study of T cell clones after liver transplantation. Clones were sequenced by immunoSEQ multiplex PCR, and TCRdb holds only the in-frame ones, with some missing. The sample consists of roughly 97,000 clones, roughly four fifths of them appearing once. This sample comprised CD4+ T cells from blood, obtained before liver transplant. The receptors were gathered from a human donor who received a liver transplant. CDR3s leave out the opening cysteine and the closing phenylalanine or tryptophan.

V	J	CDR3
TRBV10-1	TRBJ2-7	ASSPGDRGYEQY
TRBV30	TRBJ1-4	AWSVTGIDEKLF
TRBV5-6	TRBJ1-2	ASSLISGERSYGYT
TRBV7-2	TRBJ2-3	ASSQRRGGTDTQY
TRBV5-1	TRBJ1-1	ASSFTGANTEAF
TRBV10-1	TRBJ2-7	ASSRGTGEQY
TRBV27	TRBJ1-4	ASSLLGGNEKLF
TRBV6-6	TRBJ1-1	ASSYTGYAEAF
TRBV5-1	TRBJ2-5	ASKPEQETQY
TRBV6-1	TRBJ1-2	ASSGTGSYGYT
TRBV18	TRBJ1-6	ASSPKSGTGVVRSPLH
TRBV5-1	TRBJ1-2	ASSPPGQGYHGYT
TRBV9	TRBJ2-1	ASSAGPPDEQF
TRBV19	TRBJ2-2	ASSTDSGTGELF